Listed below are T cell receptor beta chains from one sample, sequenced in a study of STAT5B mutations in CD4+ large granular lymphocyte leukemia. TCRdb keeps only in-frame clones here, not all; method: immunoSEQ multiplex PCR. The table records about 38,000 clones, about 81% of them present only once. Sequencing input: CD4+ T cells from blood buffy coats. The receptors were gathered from a human donor in good health. CDR3s include the opening cysteine and the closing phenylalanine or tryptophan. A D gene is named only where the DNA matches it firmly. Part of the rows lack a size; the others show once, few, many or a class for expanded clones.

j_gene: TRBJ2-5; v_gene: TRBV5-4; d_gene: -; abundance: -; CDR3aa: CASSQDSGLQETQYF; CDR3nt: TGTGCCAGCAGCCAAGATTCGGGTCTGCAAGAGACCCAGTACTTC
j_gene: TRBJ1-6; v_gene: TRBV27; d_gene: -; abundance: -; CDR3aa: CASSFDRGGAPLHF; CDR3nt: TGTGCCAGCAGTTTTGATCGGGGGGGGGCACCCCTCCACTTT
j_gene: TRBJ1-5; v_gene: TRBV19; d_gene: -; abundance: -; CDR3aa: CASSIGDLKGQPQHF; CDR3nt: TGTGCCAGTAGTATTGGGGACCTAAAGGGCCAGCCCCAGCATTTT
j_gene: TRBJ2-4; v_gene: TRBV29-1; d_gene: -; abundance: -; CDR3aa: CSVEDQGVGIQYF; CDR3nt: TGCAGCGTTGAAGATCAAGGAGTGGGCATTCAGTACTTC
j_gene: TRBJ1-5; v_gene: TRBV18; d_gene: -; abundance: -; CDR3aa: CASSPAGIDNQPQHF; CDR3nt: TGTGCCAGCTCACCAGCTGGGATCGACAATCAGCCCCAGCATTTT
j_gene: TRBJ2-1; v_gene: TRBV6-5; d_gene: TRBD2; abundance: -; CDR3aa: CASSKEAGGYNEQFF; CDR3nt: TGTGCCAGCAGTAAAGAGGCGGGGGGGTACAATGAGCAGTTCTTC
j_gene: TRBJ2-3; v_gene: TRBV7-3; d_gene: -; abundance: -; CDR3aa: CASSSIGGSIRDTQYF; CDR3nt: TGTGCCAGCAGCTCTATAGGTGGGAGTATAAGGGATACGCAGTATTTT
j_gene: TRBJ1-1; v_gene: TRBV2; d_gene: -; abundance: -; CDR3aa: CASSGQLGNTEAFF; CDR3nt: TGTGCCAGCAGCGGTCAACTTGGGAACACTGAAGCTTTCTTT
j_gene: TRBJ2-5; v_gene: TRBV5-1; d_gene: TRBD2; abundance: -; CDR3aa: CASSLAGGAIETQYF; CDR3nt: TGCGCCAGCAGCTTGGCCGGGGGGGCCATAGAGACCCAGTACTTC
j_gene: TRBJ2-7; v_gene: TRBV28; d_gene: TRBD1; abundance: -; CDR3aa: CASSAPGQGRYEQYF; CDR3nt: TGTGCCAGCAGTGCACCGGGACAGGGTCGCTACGAGCAGTACTTC
j_gene: TRBJ1-1; v_gene: TRBV7-2; d_gene: -; abundance: -; CDR3aa: CASSLGGVVMNTEAFF; CDR3nt: TGTGCCAGCAGCCTCGGGGGGGTGGTTATGAACACTGAAGCTTTCTTT
j_gene: TRBJ1-2; v_gene: TRBV4-1; d_gene: -; abundance: -; CDR3aa: CASSPQRVGGYTF; CDR3nt: TGCGCCAGCAGCCCTCAAAGGGTGGGTGGCTACACCTTC
j_gene: TRBJ2-7; v_gene: TRBV4-1; d_gene: -; abundance: once; CDR3aa: CASSPRFGETYEQYF; CDR3nt: TGCGCCAGCAGCCCAAGATTTGGGGAAACCTACGAGCAGTACTTC
j_gene: TRBJ2-2; v_gene: TRBV5-4; d_gene: -; abundance: -; CDR3aa: CASSLGQRMSTGELFF; CDR3nt: TGTGCCAGCAGCTTGGGGCAGAGGATGAGCACCGGGGAGCTGTTTTTT
j_gene: TRBJ2-7; v_gene: TRBV7-2; d_gene: -; abundance: -; CDR3aa: CASSLSSRTYEQYF; CDR3nt: TGTGCCAGCAGCTTGTCAAGCCGTACCTACGAGCAGTACTTC
j_gene: TRBJ2-5; v_gene: TRBV11-1; d_gene: -; abundance: few; CDR3aa: CASSLEITQETQYF; CDR3nt: TGTGCCAGCAGCTTAGAGATAACACAAGAGACCCAGTACTTC
j_gene: TRBJ2-1; v_gene: TRBV5-1; d_gene: -; abundance: -; CDR3aa: CASSSTNNEQFF; CDR3nt: TGCGCCAGCAGCTCGACTAACAATGAGCAGTTCTTC
j_gene: TRBJ1-2; v_gene: TRBV6-1; d_gene: -; abundance: -; CDR3aa: CASSPGHNYGYTF; CDR3nt: TGTGCCAGCAGCCCGGGACACAACTATGGCTACACCTTC
j_gene: TRBJ1-4; v_gene: TRBV23-1; d_gene: -; abundance: -; CDR3aa: CASSQSRGVGEKLFF; CDR3nt: TGCGCCAGCAGTCAATCACGGGGGGTGGGTGAAAAACTGTTTTTT
j_gene: TRBJ2-5; v_gene: TRBV6-1; d_gene: -; abundance: -; CDR3aa: CASSLGQGDFETQYF; CDR3nt: TGTGCCAGCAGTCTGGGGCAGGGGGACTTCGAGACCCAGTACTTC
j_gene: TRBJ1-2; v_gene: TRBV5-4; d_gene: -; abundance: few; CDR3aa: CASSLGRGESPQGYRRGYTF; CDR3nt: TGTGCCAGCAGCTTGGGACGGGGAGAAAGCCCGCAGGGGTACCGTAGGGGCTACACCTTC
j_gene: TRBJ1-3; v_gene: TRBV2; d_gene: -; abundance: -; CDR3aa: CASSRGTAGGNTIYF; CDR3nt: TGTGCCAGCAGTCGAGGGACGGCGGGAGGAAACACCATATATTTT
j_gene: TRBJ1-4; v_gene: TRBV27; d_gene: TRBD1; abundance: -; CDR3aa: CASSHGTDNEKLFF; CDR3nt: TGTGCCAGCAGTCACGGGACAGATAATGAAAAACTGTTTTTT
j_gene: TRBJ2-2; v_gene: TRBV14; d_gene: -; abundance: -; CDR3aa: CASSQVKVGELFF; CDR3nt: TGTGCCAGCAGCCAAGTGAAGGTCGGGGAGCTGTTTTTT
j_gene: TRBJ2-3; v_gene: TRBV27; d_gene: -; abundance: -; CDR3aa: CASSLTLGPRYF; CDR3nt: TGTGCCAGCAGTTTAACACTGGGGCCGCGGTATTTT
j_gene: TRBJ2-2; v_gene: TRBV27; d_gene: TRBD1; abundance: -; CDR3aa: CASSLGQRNTGELFF; CDR3nt: TGTGCCAGCAGTTTGGGACAGAGAAACACCGGGGAGCTGTTTTTT
j_gene: TRBJ2-5; v_gene: TRBV6-1; d_gene: -; abundance: -; CDR3aa: CASSEKGEGGGTQYF; CDR3nt: TGTGCCAGCAGTGAAAAGGGGGAGGGAGGTGGGACCCAGTACTTC
j_gene: TRBJ2-1; v_gene: TRBV5-1; d_gene: TRBD2; abundance: -; CDR3aa: CASSFGGGNYNEQFF; CDR3nt: TGCGCCAGCAGCTTCGGCGGGGGGAACTACAATGAGCAGTTCTTC
j_gene: TRBJ1-4; v_gene: TRBV5-8; d_gene: TRBD1; abundance: -; CDR3aa: CASRRSVQGTLFF; CDR3nt: TGTGCCAGCAGAAGAAGTGTACAGGGGACTCTGTTTTTT
j_gene: TRBJ2-7; v_gene: TRBV6-5; d_gene: TRBD1; abundance: -; CDR3aa: CASSYSDRGVNEQYF; CDR3nt: TGTGCCAGCAGTTACTCGGACAGGGGAGTCAACGAGCAGTACTTC
j_gene: TRBJ2-5; v_gene: TRBV5-6; d_gene: -; abundance: -; CDR3aa: CASSLRAGVETQYF; CDR3nt: TGTGCCAGCAGCTTGAGGGCAGGGGTAGAGACCCAGTACTTC
j_gene: TRBJ2-2; v_gene: TRBV19; d_gene: -; abundance: -; CDR3aa: CASSMETGWDGELFF; CDR3nt: TGTGCCAGTAGTATGGAGACTGGGTGGGACGGGGAGCTGTTTTTT
j_gene: TRBJ2-7; v_gene: TRBV13; d_gene: -; abundance: once; CDR3aa: CASSGGRDPTYEQYF; CDR3nt: TGTGCCAGCAGCGGCGGCCGCGACCCAACCTACGAGCAGTACTTC
j_gene: TRBJ1-5; v_gene: TRBV5-1; d_gene: -; abundance: -; CDR3aa: CASSFGGGRGQPQHF; CDR3nt: TGCGCCAGCAGCTTCGGGGGGGGCCGGGGTCAGCCCCAGCATTTT
j_gene: TRBJ2-1; v_gene: TRBV9; d_gene: -; abundance: -; CDR3aa: CASSVVGDRYNEQFF; CDR3nt: TGTGCCAGCAGCGTAGTAGGGGACCGGTACAATGAGCAGTTCTTC
j_gene: TRBJ2-1; v_gene: TRBV6-5; d_gene: -; abundance: -; CDR3aa: CASSRQPSYNEQFF; CDR3nt: TGTGCCAGCAGTCGACAGCCCTCCTACAATGAGCAGTTCTTC
j_gene: TRBJ2-2; v_gene: TRBV4-1; d_gene: -; abundance: -; CDR3aa: CASSQEHGTGELFF; CDR3nt: TGCGCCAGCAGCCAGGAACACGGAACCGGGGAGCTGTTTTTT
j_gene: TRBJ2-5; v_gene: TRBV18; d_gene: TRBD2; abundance: -; CDR3aa: CASSPGGYQETQYF; CDR3nt: TGTGCCAGCTCACCCGGGGGGTACCAAGAGACCCAGTACTTC
j_gene: TRBJ2-1; v_gene: TRBV5-5; d_gene: -; abundance: -; CDR3aa: CASSLLGGGEQFF; CDR3nt: TGTGCCAGCAGCTTGCTGGGAGGAGGTGAGCAGTTCTTC
j_gene: TRBJ1-4; v_gene: TRBV5-6; d_gene: -; abundance: -; CDR3aa: CASSPIGLDEKLFF; CDR3nt: TGTGCCAGCAGCCCTATCGGCCTCGATGAAAAACTGTTTTTT
j_gene: TRBJ2-5; v_gene: TRBV5-4; d_gene: TRBD2; abundance: -; CDR3aa: CASSPSGSPQETQYF; CDR3nt: TGTGCCAGCAGCCCTAGCGGGAGTCCCCAGGAGACCCAGTACTTC
j_gene: TRBJ2-4; v_gene: TRBV29-1; d_gene: -; abundance: -; CDR3aa: CSVEGGAGKNIQYF; CDR3nt: TGCAGCGTTGAAGGGGGCGCAGGTAAAAACATTCAGTACTTC
j_gene: TRBJ2-7; v_gene: TRBV6-5; d_gene: -; abundance: -; CDR3aa: CASKRGHDYEQYF; CDR3nt: TGTGCCAGCAAACGGGGGCACGACTACGAGCAGTACTTC
j_gene: TRBJ1-1; v_gene: TRBV5-1; d_gene: -; abundance: -; CDR3aa: CASRYSEGLGEAFF; CDR3nt: TGCGCCAGCAGGTATAGCGAGGGACTGGGTGAAGCTTTCTTT
j_gene: TRBJ2-2; v_gene: TRBV5-4; d_gene: TRBD2; abundance: -; CDR3aa: CASSLAAGVIGELFF; CDR3nt: TGTGCCAGCAGCTTGGCCGCGGGAGTAATCGGGGAGCTGTTTTTT
j_gene: TRBJ1-6; v_gene: TRBV2; d_gene: TRBD1; abundance: -; CDR3aa: CASSGDRLANSPLHF; CDR3nt: TGTGCCAGCAGTGGGGACAGATTAGCTAATTCACCCCTCCACTTT
j_gene: TRBJ2-5; v_gene: TRBV5-6; d_gene: -; abundance: few; CDR3aa: CASSLVEVRETQYF; CDR3nt: TGTGCCAGCAGCTTGGTTGAAGTTAGAGAGACCCAGTACTTC
j_gene: TRBJ1-2; v_gene: TRBV2; d_gene: -; abundance: few; CDR3aa: CASSLDRSYGYTF; CDR3nt: TGTGCCAGCAGCCTTGACAGGAGCTATGGCTACACCTTC
j_gene: TRBJ2-1; v_gene: TRBV7-2; d_gene: -; abundance: once; CDR3aa: CASSWLRTDEQFF; CDR3nt: TGTGCCAGCAGCTGGCTAAGAACGGATGAGCAGTTCTTC
j_gene: TRBJ2-3; v_gene: TRBV2; d_gene: -; abundance: once; CDR3aa: CASSEASRTQYF; CDR3nt: TGTGCCAGCAGTGAAGCCAGCCGGACGCAGTATTTT